The 21 T cell receptor beta chains listed next were all sequenced from one sample in a study of T cell repertoires in cytomegalovirus infection. No antigen is known for these receptors. TCRdb passed the reads through MiXCR, listing each CDR3 protein once. Here the sample spans around 710,000 distinct CDR3 sequences, 25% to 30% being singletons. The material was cultured CD8+ T cells from PBMCs, obtained from culture after CMV antigen stimulation. These receptors were obtained from a human donor in good health (CMV status not recorded). Some clones in this sample may be carry-over from other donors' samples.

V is TRBV19 and J is TRBJ1-5; D is unclear. Trimming took off 7 bases at V and 7 bases at J, with 11 bases between the two ends. This CDR3 has 12 residues. Looked up from germline, CDR1 is LNHDA and CDR2 is SQIVND (reference sequence). CDR3 in amino acids: CASNMGGQPQHF. In DNA, the CDR3 is TGTGCCAGTAACATGGGAGGACAGCCCCAGCATTTT.

The chain joins TRBV15 to TRBJ2-5; D is possibly TRBD2 (5 bases). The CDR3 covers 15 residues. The V gene's germline CDR1 is LNHNV and CDR2 YYDKDF (reference sequence). V was shortened by 1 base and J by 3 bases, with 12 bases between the two germline ends. The CDR3 nucleotides read TGTGCCACCAGCAGAGGAGACTACAAAGAAGAGACCCAGTACTTC. Its protein product is CATSRGDYKEETQYF.

The J gene is TRBJ1-5, the V gene TRBV6-2 or TRBV6-3, with D hard to call. V dropped 2 bases and J dropped 3 bases, with 14 bases sitting between them. Germline-derived CDR1 and CDR2 are MNHEY and SVGEGT. This CDR3 has 16 amino acids. DNA for the CDR3: TGTGCCAGCAGTTACAGCCCCACCAGGCACAATCAGCCCCAGCATTTT. Translating gives CASSYSPTRHNQPQHF.

The chain recombines TRBV12-3 or TRBV12-4 with TRBJ2-7; 9 bases line up with TRBD1. The CDR3 sequence is 15 residues long. J gave up 5 bases and V 1 base, and 6 bases lay outside the gene matches. The CDR3, as DNA: TGTGCCAGCAGTTTAGGGGACAGGGATTTCGACGAGCAGTACGTC. Its protein product is CASSLGDRDFDEQYV.

This clonotype was counted between two and nine times. The rearrangement joins TRBV10-3 to TRBJ1-6; D possibly corresponds to TRBD1 (6 bases). The CDR3 consists of 14 residues. Germline V gene data show CDR1 as ENHRY and CDR2 as SYGVKD. Trimming took off 11 bases at V and 3 bases at J, with 14 bases between the two ends. CDR3: CAGSGGGYNSPLHF. The CDR3 DNA sequence: TGTGCCGGCTCCGGAGGGGGCTATAATTCACCCCTCCACTTT.

V is TRBV24-1 and J is TRBJ2-1; 11 positions match TRBD2. The CDR3 spans 16 residues. Germline assignment: CDR1 KGHDR and CDR2 SFDVKD. J gave up 8 bases and V 5 bases, and 10 bases lay outside the gene matches. The CDR3 is CATSVIAGGHPHEQFF. CDR3 DNA: TGTGCCACCAGTGTCATAGCGGGGGGGCACCCCCATGAGCAGTTCTTC.

V usage is TRBV13 and J usage is TRBJ2-1; TRBD1 matches at 9 bases. The CDR3 runs 16 residues. V was clipped by 2 bases and J by 0 bases; unmatched bases: 2. Per the germline V gene, CDR1 is PRHDT and CDR2 is FYEKMQ (reference sequence). CDR3 coding DNA: TGTGCCAGCAGCTTAACGGGACAGGGCTCCTACAATGAGCAGTTCTTC. Its translation: CASSLTGQGSYNEQFF. The whole variable domain, remainder taken from reference TRBV13 and TRBJ2-1, is AAGVIQSPRHLIKEKRETATLKCYPIPRHDTVYWYQQGPGQDPQFLISFYEKMQSDKGSIPDRFSAQQFSDYHSELNMSSLELGDSALYFCASSLTGQGSYNEQFFGPGTRLTVL.

The chain has TRBV6-6 and TRBJ2-1; 10 nucleotides align to TRBD2. Germline CDR1 is MNHNY and CDR2 is SVGAGI (reference sequence). The CDR3 is 15 residues long. Germline trimming cut 4 bases from V and 10 bases from J; bases unmatched to any gene: 10. The CDR3 region has the DNA TGTGCCAGCAGTTGGATGAGCGGGGGGGCGGGGGAGCAGTTCTTC. It is translated as CASSWMSGGAGEQFF.

This clonotype occurred a few times. The chain is built from TRBV6-6 and TRBJ2-3; 9 bases are a match to TRBD1. Per germline, CDR1 MNHNY and CDR2 SVGAGI (reference sequence). V dropped 7 bases and J dropped 3; count of bases not matched to a gene: 8. The length of the CDR3 is 15 residues. CDR3 coding DNA: TGTGCCAGCACCCCGACAGGGGGTCTAACAGATACGCAGTATTTT. Translation gives CASTPTGGLTDTQYF.

V gene TRBV2 combines with J gene TRBJ2-3; 8 bases are shared with TRBD1. The CDR3 is 16 residues long. V lost 3 bases, J lost 0 bases, and 5 bases stayed unmatched. The germline V gene has CDR1 SNHLY and CDR2 FYNNEI. CDR3 loop: CASSDGTGLSTDTQYF. As DNA, the CDR3 is TGTGCCAGCAGTGATGGGACAGGACTTAGCACAGATACGCAGTATTTT. The complete variable domain, with remaining parts taken from reference TRBV2 and TRBJ2-3, reads EPEVTQTPSHQVTQMGQEVILRCVPISNHLYFYWYRQILGQKVEFLVSFYNNEISEKSEIFDDQFSVERPDGSNFTLKIRSTKLEDSAMYFCASSDGTGLSTDTQYFGPGTRLTVL.

J is TRBJ2-4 and V is TRBV6-2 or TRBV6-3; the D gene is possibly TRBD1 (6 bases). The germline CDR1 and CDR2 sequences are MNHEY and SVGEGT. V shed 6 bases and J shed 0 bases, with 12 bases lying between them. The CDR3 length is 15 residues. In nucleotides, the CDR3 is TGTGCCAGCAGGGGGGCTCGGTCAGCCAAAAACATTCAGTACTTC. Translating gives CASRGARSAKNIQYF.

This chain connects TRBV19 to TRBJ1-1; D is possibly TRBD1 (6 bases). The CDR3 sequence is 16 residues long. Trimming left V 3 bases short and J 4 bases short, with 18 bases between. Germline CDR1 LNHDA, CDR2 SQIVND (reference sequence). CDR3 residues: CASSIALRGPGTEAFF. The CDR3, as DNA: TGTGCCAGTAGTATTGCCCTTCGGGGGCCGGGCACTGAAGCTTTCTTT.

This chain connects TRBV11-2 to TRBJ1-1, with D possibly matching TRBD1 (5 bases). Trimming took off 0 bases at V and 0 bases at J, with 11 bases between the two ends. Germline V lookup: CDR1 SGHAT, CDR2 FQNNGV. The CDR3 is 16 amino acids. This CDR3 is CASSLDSGDLNTEAFF. In DNA, the CDR3 is TGTGCCAGCAGCTTAGATTCTGGGGACCTGAACACTGAAGCTTTCTTT. Variable domain in full (rest from reference TRBV11-2 and TRBJ1-1): EAGVAQSPRYKIIEKRQSVAFWCNPISGHATLYWYQQILGQGPKLLIQFQNNGVVDDSQLPKDRFSAERLKGVDSTLKIQPAKLEDSAVYLCASSLDSGDLNTEAFFGQGTRLTVV.

The chain links TRBV20-1 to TRBJ2-1, with D possibly TRBD2 on 5 matching bases. The CDR3 runs to 12 residues. The V gene's germline CDR1 is DFQATT and CDR2 SNEGSKA (reference sequence). Trimming cost V 5 bases and J 4 bases, with 9 bases left between them. The CDR3 loop reads CSADGEYNEQFF. The CDR3 bases are TGCAGTGCTGACGGGGAGTACAATGAGCAGTTCTTC.

The rearrangement joins TRBV20-1 to TRBJ1-1; D uncertain. The V gene's germline CDR1 is DFQATT and CDR2 SNEGSKA (reference sequence). This CDR3 spans 13 amino acids. V lost 0 bases and J 1 base, leaving 6 bases between the germline ends. CDR3 residues: CSARDKGNTEAFF. The CDR3 DNA is TGCAGTGCTAGAGATAAGGGGAACACTGAAGCTTTCTTT.

The J gene is TRBJ1-5, the V gene TRBV7-6; no definite D call. CDR1 SGHVS and CDR2 FNYEAQ come from the germline V gene. V lost 5 bases to trimming and J lost 2 bases, with 13 bases between them. The CDR3 length is 15 residues. Here the CDR3 DNA reads TGTGCCAGCAGCCGGGAGGTTTTCGGCAATCAGCCCCAGCATTTT. Amino acid sequence: CASSREVFGNQPQHF.

This clonotype was seen a handful of times. The genes are TRBV12-3 or TRBV12-4 and TRBJ2-3; perhaps TRBD1 as D (6 bases). The CDR3 runs 18 residues. The V gene lost 8 bases and the J gene lost 3 bases, with 27 bases spanning the gap. The CDR3 here is CASHPQGHVAQVTDTQYF. The DNA for the CDR3 is TGTGCCAGCCACCCACAGGGACACGTAGCTCAGGTAACAGATACGCAGTATTTT.

In its sample, this clonotype was seen a few times. This chain uses TRBV12-3 or TRBV12-4 with TRBJ1-6; D perhaps matches TRBD1 (6 bases). This CDR3 is built from 19 residues. With 3 bases removed from V and 3 bases from J, the gap between germline ends came to 21 bases. CDR3 protein: CASSFSTVTGSVYNSPLHF. CDR3 sequence (DNA): TGTGCCAGCAGTTTTTCAACCGTTACAGGGTCCGTCTATAATTCACCCCTCCACTTT.

The V gene is TRBV7-6, the J gene TRBJ2-5; perhaps D is TRBD1 or TRBD2 (5 bases each). The germline V and J ends were trimmed by 10 bases and 2 bases, with 14 bases remaining between them. The germline CDR1 and CDR2 sequences are SGHVS and FNYEAQ. The CDR3 runs to 13 residues. CDR3: CATEGLGQETQYF. DNA for the CDR3: TGTGCCACCGAGGGGCTAGGACAAGAGACCCAGTACTTC.

This rearrangement joins TRBV7-9 to TRBJ1-4; TRBD1 matches at 9 bases. With 8 bases clipped from V and 10 bases from J, the junction kept 8 bases outside the gene matches. Per the germline V gene, CDR1 is SEHNR and CDR2 is FQNEAQ (reference sequence). This CDR3 is built from 13 residues. CDR3 in DNA: TGTGCCAGCGACCCGGGACAGGGAGGAAAACTGTTTTTT. Protein sequence: CASDPGQGGKLFF. Filled out from reference TRBV7-9 and TRBJ1-4, the complete variable domain reads DTGVSQNPRHKITKRGQNVTFRCDPISEHNRLYWYRQTLGQGPEFLTYFQNEAQLEKSRLLSDRFSAERPKGSFSTLEIQRTEQGDSAMYLCASDPGQGGKLFFGSGTQLSVL.

The gene calls are TRBV6-1 and TRBJ2-7; the match to TRBD1 covers 8 bases. The CDR3 length is 15 residues. J gave up 1 base and V 8 bases, and 10 bases lay outside the gene matches. CDR1 and CDR2 from the germline V gene are MNHNS and SASEGT. CDR3 sequence: CASDETGTGSYEQYV. The CDR3 nucleotides read TGTGCCAGCGATGAAACCGGGACAGGTTCCTACGAGCAGTACGTC.